This is a list of T cell receptor beta chains from one sample in a study of vaccination and CD4 T cells after COVID-19. The antigens of these receptors remain unknown. TCRdb re-called the PCR reads with MiXCR, one entry per CDR3 protein. Here the sample spans about 15,000 distinct CDR3 sequences, 26% being singletons. The sequencing sample was made of cultured CD4+ T cells from blood. Every receptor here comes from a human donor with COVID-19. Both conserved end residues are part of each CDR3. Fields, in order: J gene, D gene, V gene, clone size, CDR3 protein, CDR3 DNA. The D gene is left open where the match is weak. Size tells how often a clone was seen (once, few, many) or the class of an expanded clone, and some rows leave it out.

>TRBJ1-1|-|TRBV30|-
CAWCKEGQGYTEAFF
TGTGCCTGGTGCAAAGAGGGGCAGGGGTACACTGAAGCTTTCTTT
>TRBJ2-5|TRBD2|TRBV29-1|-
CSVELAGGPETQYF
TGCAGCGTTGAACTAGCGGGGGGGCCCGAGACCCAGTACTTC
>TRBJ2-1|TRBD2|TRBV7-2|once
CASSSTIRAGGEQFF
TGTGCCAGCAGCTCAACCATTAGGGCGGGGGGGGAGCAGTTCTTC
>TRBJ1-1|-|TRBV11-2|-
CASSLGQTLPNTEAFF
TGTGCCAGCAGCTTAGGGCAGACCCTACCGAACACTGAAGCTTTCTTT
>TRBJ1-5|-|TRBV20-1|medium-sized
CSASGGGMPQPQHF
TGCAGTGCTTCCGGGGGGGGGATGCCTCAGCCCCAGCATTTT
>TRBJ1-1|-|TRBV28|-
CASSLLPGPTEAFF
TGTGCCAGCAGTTTATTACCAGGGCCCACTGAAGCTTTCTTT
>TRBJ1-1|TRBD1|TRBV5-5|-
CASRSDRDPNTEAFF
TGTGCCAGCAGAAGCGACAGGGATCCGAACACTGAAGCTTTCTTT
>TRBJ1-3|-|TRBV19|few
CASSIGGTPRSGNTIYF
TGTGCCAGTAGTATAGGGGGGACGCCCCGCTCTGGAAACACCATATATTTT
>TRBJ2-5|-|TRBV5-4|-
CASGRGVEGAETQYF
TGTGCCAGCGGCAGGGGGGTGGAGGGAGCAGAGACCCAGTACTTC
>TRBJ1-4|-|TRBV11-3|few
CASSSRRVTNEKLFF
TGTGCCAGCAGCTCGCGACGGGTAACTAATGAAAAACTGTTTTTT
>TRBJ1-2|-|TRBV28|-
CASSLEGSYGYTF
TGTGCCAGCAGTTTAGAGGGTTCCTATGGCTACACCTTC
>TRBJ1-2|-|TRBV15|-
CATNAPGLGYTF
TGTGCCACCAACGCTCCCGGGCTTGGCTACACCTTC
>TRBJ1-5|TRBD1|TRBV20-1|few
CSADPDRVEAPQHF
TGCAGTGCGGACCCGGACAGGGTGGAGGCGCCCCAGCATTTT
>TRBJ1-4|-|TRBV6-5|-
CASSYDIFGEKLFF
TGTGCCAGCAGTTACGATATATTCGGGGAAAAACTGTTTTTT
>TRBJ2-6|TRBD1|TRBV6-5|-
CASSYPRTGGRGANVLTF
TGTGCCAGCAGTTATCCGAGGACAGGGGGCCGGGGGGCCAACGTCCTGACTTTC
>TRBJ2-6|-|TRBV7-6|-
CASARGPGANVLTF
TGTGCCAGCGCCCGGGGTCCTGGGGCCAACGTCCTGACTTTC
>TRBJ2-1|TRBD2|TRBV7-9|-
CASSLLAGTYNEQFF
TGTGCCAGCAGCTTACTAGCGGGGACTTACAATGAGCAGTTCTTC
>TRBJ2-5|-|TRBV7-9|-
CASSQRTSLQETQYF
TGTGCCAGCAGCCAGCGTACTAGCCTCCAAGAGACCCAGTACTTC
>TRBJ2-2|TRBD1|TRBV7-8|-
CASSKGQGGTGELFF
TGTGCCAGCAGCAAGGGACAGGGGGGCACCGGGGAGCTGTTTTTT
>TRBJ2-1|-|TRBV12-3/TRBV12-4|-
CASSLGRGPPGGEQFF
TGTGCCAGCAGTTTAGGGAGGGGGCCCCCCGGGGGGGAGCAGTTCTTC
>TRBJ2-5|-|TRBV12-3/TRBV12-4|-
CASSLYGETQYF
TGTGCCAGCAGTTTGTATGGAGAGACCCAGTACTTC
>TRBJ1-2|-|TRBV29-1|few
CSVELGGYTF
TGCAGCGTTGAACTGGGGGGCTACACCTTC
>TRBJ1-2|TRBD1|TRBV7-2|-
CASSPTRTGVGYTF
TGTGCCAGCAGCCCAACCCGGACAGGGGTGGGCTACACCTTC
>TRBJ1-6|-|TRBV6-5|few
CASSYSLPGSSYNSPLHF
TGTGCCAGCAGTTACTCGCTGCCGGGGAGCTCCTATAATTCACCCCTCCACTTT
>TRBJ2-5|TRBD2|TRBV9|-
CASSVAGLAGTETQYF
TGTGCCAGCAGCGTAGCGGGACTAGCGGGTACAGAGACCCAGTACTTC
>TRBJ1-3|-|TRBV20-1|-
CSVSGLRGGDSGNTIYF
TGCAGTGTTAGCGGGCTGAGGGGGGGAGACTCTGGAAACACCATATATTTT
>TRBJ2-7|-|TRBV2|-
CASSERRGPYEQYF
TGTGCCAGCAGTGAACGGCGGGGGCCCTACGAGCAGTACTTC
>TRBJ1-3|-|TRBV7-8|few
CASSLLGISAGNTIYF
TGTGCCAGCAGCCTACTAGGGATATCGGCTGGAAACACCATATATTTT
>TRBJ2-3|-|TRBV30|few
CAWSVKGDTQYF
TGTGCCTGGAGTGTGAAGGGGGATACGCAGTATTTT
>TRBJ2-1|-|TRBV7-3|-
CASSLIPNGEQFF
TGTGCCAGCAGCTTAATACCCAATGGTGAGCAGTTCTTC
>TRBJ1-2|-|TRBV20-1|-
CSARVGSYGYTF
TGCAGTGCTAGAGTGGGCAGCTATGGCTACACCTTC
>TRBJ2-4|-|TRBV20-1|few
CSARSAPKNIQYF
TGCAGTGCTAGATCCGCACCGAAAAACATTCAGTACTTC
>TRBJ2-7|-|TRBV19|-
CASSSWRQGDNEQYF
TGTGCCAGTAGTAGTTGGCGGCAGGGCGATAACGAGCAGTACTTC